This entry lists 32 T cell receptor beta chains sequenced from one sample in a study of cytomegalovirus exposure and HLA in healthy donors. PCR involved 60 Vbeta and 13 Jbeta primers. Generated by immunoSEQ multiplex PCR, the TCRdb table keeps only in-frame clones and is missing some. The data hold some 130,000 clones, with 80% observed a single time. The sequencing sample was made of PBMCs. The source is a middle-aged woman in good health and CMV-seronegative.

The J gene is TRBJ2-7, the V gene TRBV2, with 7 bases matching TRBD1. Unmatched junction bases numbered 8, after V lost 6 bases and J lost 0 bases. The V gene's germline CDR1 is SNHLY and CDR2 FYNNEI. The CDR3 covers 15 residues. The CDR3 DNA sequence: TGTGCCAGCAGGGGGGACAGAGCTAGCTCCTACGAGCAGTACTTC. It translates to CASRGDRASSYEQYF.

This chain uses TRBV6-5 with TRBJ1-2; no firm D call. Germline CDR1 and CDR2: MNHEY and SVGAGI. V was trimmed by 6 bases and J by 1 base, leaving 9 bases between them. The length of the CDR3 is 13 residues. CDR3 coding DNA: TGTGCCAGCAGGCCCCAGAATAACTATGGCTACACCTTC. It translates to CASRPQNNYGYTF.

The V call is TRBV4-1, the J call TRBJ2-5; TRBD1 agrees at 8 bases. The CDR3 contains 15 residues. Germline lookup yields CDR1 MGHRA and CDR2 YSYEKL. V lost 3 bases and J lost 2; bases outside the gene matches: 5. The CDR3 sequence: CASSHDGQGQETQYF. CDR3 in DNA: TGCGCCAGCAGCCATGATGGACAGGGACAAGAGACCCAGTACTTC.

V usage is TRBV6-5 and J usage is TRBJ2-1, with 8 nucleotides matching TRBD1. V was clipped by 4 bases and J by 2 bases; unmatched bases: 4. Germline CDR1 and CDR2: MNHEY and SVGAGI. This CDR3 comprises 15 residues. In DNA form, the CDR3 reads TGTGCCAGCAGTTCACAGGGGGACCCCTACAATGAGCAGTTCTTC. Amino acid sequence: CASSSQGDPYNEQFF.

The chain recombines TRBV4-2 with TRBJ2-3, with 13 bases matching TRBD2. CDR1 is LGHNA and CDR2 is YNFKEQ in the germline V gene. CDR3 length: 16 amino acids. V gave up 1 base and J gave up 5 bases; unmatched junction bases: 3. Written as DNA, the CDR3 is TGTGCCAGCAGCCAAGGACTAGCGGGGGGACAAGATACGCAGTATTTT. It codes for CASSQGLAGGQDTQYF.

The V and J genes are TRBV6-6 and TRBJ1-5, with D possibly being TRBD1 (6 bases). The CDR3 contains 16 residues. Trimming left V 0 bases short and J 6 bases short, with 15 bases between. Germline CDR1 and CDR2: MNHNY and SVGAGI (reference sequence). This CDR3 is CASSYSTGKGIQPQHF. CDR3 bases: TGTGCCAGCAGTTACTCGACAGGAAAGGGCATTCAGCCCCAGCATTTT.

This clone appeared a single time. CDR3 DNA sequence: TGTGCCACCAGCAGAGTTCGGCCAGGGGGGACCGGGGAGCTGTTTTTT. This gives the protein CATSRVRPGGTGELFF. J is TRBJ2-2 and V is TRBV15; tentative D call: TRBD1 (7 bases). V lost 1 base and J 5 bases, leaving 14 bases between the germline ends. CDR1 and CDR2 (germline): LNHNV, YYDKDF (reference sequence). The CDR3 length is 16 residues. The full variable domain, rest sourced from reference TRBV15 and TRBJ2-2, is DAMVIQNPRYQVTQFGKPVTLSCSQTLNHNVMYWYQQKSSQAPKLLFHYYDKDFNNEADTPDNFQSRRPNTSFCFLDIRSPGLGDTAMYLCATSRVRPGGTGELFFGEGSRLTVL.

This clone appeared a few times. This chain joins TRBV7-3 and TRBJ2-1; D might be TRBD1 (5 bases). Trimming stripped 4 bases from V and 5 bases from J, with 12 bases between. CDR1 and CDR2 from the germline V gene are SGHTA and FQGTGA. This CDR3 region has 14 residues. CDR3 sequence (DNA): TGTGCCAGCAGCTCTACTTCCAGGGACAATGAGCAGTTCTTC. Translating it yields CASSSTSRDNEQFF.

This sequence joins TRBV7-2 and TRBJ1-6, with 10 bases that match TRBD1. The CDR3 covers 15 residues. The germline V gene has CDR1 SGHTA and CDR2 FQGNSA. V lost 4 bases, J lost 10 bases, and 7 bases stayed unmatched. CDR3 protein: CASSSPGQGFSPLHF. CDR3 nucleotides: TGTGCCAGCAGCTCTCCGGGACAGGGGTTCTCACCCCTCCACTTT.

The chain employs TRBV7-9 and TRBJ1-1; weak D call: TRBD1 (5 bases). The CDR3 loop spans 15 amino acids. Trimming pared 5 bases from V and 1 base from J, leaving 14 bases between. Germline CDR1 is SEHNR and CDR2 is FQNEAQ (reference sequence). CDR3 loop: CASSPRVTGNTEAFF. In DNA form, the CDR3 reads TGTGCCAGCAGCCCCAGAGTTACAGGGAACACTGAAGCTTTCTTT.

This chain joins TRBV4-1 and TRBJ1-1; 8 bases line up with TRBD1. With V trimmed by 1 base and J by 0 bases, 1 base remained unmatched. From germline, CDR1 is MGHRA and CDR2 YSYEKL. CDR3 length equals 15 residues. CDR3 loop: CASSQGTGLNTEAFF. CDR3 nucleotides: TGCGCCAGCAGCCAAGGGACAGGGTTGAACACTGAAGCTTTCTTT.

V usage is TRBV4-3 and J usage is TRBJ2-1; 8 bases are shared with TRBD2. The junction had 10 bases not matched to a gene; V was cut back by 4 bases and J by 8 bases. CDR1 is LGHNA and CDR2 is YSLEER in the germline V gene. The CDR3 has 15 residues. CDR3 sequence (DNA): TGCGCCAGCAGCCGCGGGGGGCAGGGGATTGATGAGCAGTTCTTC. It encodes CASSRGGQGIDEQFF.

This chain joins TRBV7-2 and TRBJ2-2, with D unresolved. Trimming shortened V by 3 bases and J by 3 bases, and 5 bases separated the two germline ends. Germline V gene sequence: CDR1 SGHTA, CDR2 FQGNSA. The CDR3 has 13 residues. The CDR3 bases are TGTGCCAGCAGCTTCTACGACACCGGGGAGCTGTTTTTT. Translated: CASSFYDTGELFF.

The V and J genes are TRBV2 and TRBJ2-3; the match to TRBD2 covers 9 bases. The V gene's germline CDR1 is SNHLY and CDR2 FYNNEI. Trimming at V came to 4 bases and at J to 13 bases, leaving 6 bases not matched to a gene. The CDR3 sequence is 12 residues long. The CDR3 here is CASSARTSVKYF. The CDR3 DNA reads as TGTGCCAGCAGTGCCCGGACTAGCGTAAAGTATTTT.

The chain is built from TRBV9 and TRBJ1-1; tentative D call: TRBD1 (6 bases). CDR1 SGDLS and CDR2 YYNGEE come from the germline V gene. V was trimmed by 4 bases and J by 2 bases, leaving 15 bases between them. This CDR3 has 15 residues. The CDR3 region is CASSPPIGGNTEAFF. The DNA for the CDR3 is TGTGCCAGCAGCCCCCCCATAGGGGGAAACACTGAAGCTTTCTTT.

In this sample, this clone turned up a few times. As DNA, the CDR3 is TGTGCCAGCAGTTACGGGCAGGGTCGCGAGCAGTACTTC. Translating it yields CASSYGQGREQYF. The V call is TRBV6-6, the J call TRBJ2-7; possible D gene TRBD1, 5 bases. The V gene's germline CDR1 is MNHNY and CDR2 SVGAGI (reference sequence). The CDR3 is 13 amino acids. V shed 2 bases and J shed 6 bases, with 11 bases lying between them.

The CDR3 DNA reads TGCAGCGTTCTGGGGGCAGGGAGAGATGGCTACACCTTC. Its protein is CSVLGAGRDGYTF. V gene TRBV29-1 combines with J gene TRBJ1-2; D might be TRBD1 (6 bases). The CDR3 totals 13 residues. V lost 5 bases to trimming and J lost 6 bases, with 16 bases between them. In germline, CDR1 is SQVTM, CDR2 ANQGSEA.

The chain carries TRBV19 and TRBJ1-6; D remains ambiguous. The CDR3 is made up of 15 amino acids. Germline lookup yields CDR1 LNHDA and CDR2 SQIVND (reference sequence). The V and J ends lost 3 bases and 5 bases respectively, with 11 bases between them. DNA of the CDR3: TGTGCCAGTAGTATTCACGGGAGGGATAATTCACCCCTCCACTTT. This gives the protein CASSIHGRDNSPLHF.

The rearrangement links TRBV7-2 to TRBJ2-2; 7 bases are a match to TRBD2. Germline V gene data show CDR1 as SGHTA and CDR2 as FQGNSA. This CDR3 contains 15 residues. The J segment lost 3 bases and the V segment lost 5 bases, leaving 6 bases of the junction unmatched. The CDR3 DNA reads TGTGCCAGCAGCCTACAAGCGGGGTACACCGGGGAGCTGTTTTTT. This codes for CASSLQAGYTGELFF.

The V call is TRBV5-6, the J call TRBJ2-1; 9 bases are shared with TRBD2. The CDR3 length is 15 residues. The ends lost 4 bases at V and 8 bases at J; junction bases unmatched: 10. Germline lookup yields CDR1 SGHDT and CDR2 YYEEEE. The CDR3 loop reads CASSAYSGSNDEQFF. The CDR3 nucleotides are TGTGCCAGCAGCGCGTATAGCGGGAGTAATGATGAGCAGTTCTTC.

The V gene is TRBV18, the J gene TRBJ2-5; a possible D gene is TRBD1 (6 bases). Germline CDR1 reads KGHSH; CDR2 reads LQKENI. The CDR3 contains 14 residues. Trimming took off 4 bases at V and 2 bases at J, with 11 bases between the two ends. For the CDR3, the DNA is TGTGCCAGCTCACGGACAGCTTTACAAGAGACCCAGTACTTC. It translates to CASSRTALQETQYF.

The genes are TRBV10-3 and TRBJ2-3; 8 bases map to TRBD2. This CDR3 contains 15 residues. V dropped 6 bases and J dropped 4; count of bases not matched to a gene: 9. Germline loops: CDR1 ENHRY, CDR2 SYGVKD. Here the CDR3 reads CAISLTSVTPDTQYF. CDR3 nucleotide sequence: TGTGCCATCAGCCTGACTAGCGTAACTCCAGATACGCAGTATTTT.

CDR3: CASSLAGDRGSTGELFF. DNA of the CDR3: TGCGCCAGCAGCTTGGCCGGGGACAGGGGGAGCACCGGGGAGCTGTTTTTT. The chain recombines TRBV5-1 with TRBJ2-2, with 11 bases aligning to TRBD1. This CDR3 comprises 17 residues. The ends lost 0 bases at V and 4 bases at J; junction bases unmatched: 5. Germline assignment: CDR1 SGHRS and CDR2 YFSETQ.

This clone was seen a handful of times. V usage is TRBV6-5 and J usage is TRBJ2-3; 7 positions match TRBD1. Germline V CDR1 and CDR2: MNHEY, SVGAGI. V lost 8 bases and J lost 2; bases outside the gene matches: 10. This CDR3 is built from 15 residues. CDR3 bases: TGTGCCAGCTCCGGAAGGGGGCTCATCACAGATACGCAGTATTTT. It specifies CASSGRGLITDTQYF.

This clone was recorded once. J is TRBJ1-6 and V is TRBV5-1, with TRBD1 as a possible D gene (5 bases). The CDR3 is made up of 16 amino acids. Trimming pared 0 bases from V and 9 bases from J, leaving 16 bases between. Germline assignment: CDR1 SGHRS and CDR2 YFSETQ. CDR3 sequence reads: CASSLVMGGSSSPLHF. The CDR3 bases are TGCGCCAGCAGCTTGGTCATGGGGGGTTCGAGTTCACCCCTCCACTTT.

The table lists this clone with a count of one. The chain joins TRBV29-1 to TRBJ1-2; possibly TRBD1 for D (6 bases). The CDR3 totals 12 residues. Germline CDR1 and CDR2: SQVTM and ANQGSEA. Trimming pared 7 bases from V and 7 bases from J, leaving 16 bases between. The CDR3 region is CSDLRGGAGYTF. The CDR3 DNA sequence: TGCAGCGACCTCAGGGGAGGGGCTGGCTACACCTTC.

This rearrangement joins TRBV19 to TRBJ2-2; 10 bases are shared with TRBD1. The CDR3 extends over 15 amino acids. V was pared by 4 bases and J by 6 bases, with 5 bases of the junction left unmatched. The germline gives CDR1 LNHDA, CDR2 SQIVND (reference sequence). This chain's CDR3 is CASSRQGASAGELFF. CDR3 nucleotides: TGTGCCAGTAGTAGACAGGGGGCGAGCGCCGGGGAGCTGTTTTTT.

The chain is built from TRBV9 and TRBJ2-3; D ambiguous. From germline, CDR1 is SGDLS and CDR2 YYNGEE. The CDR3 spans 15 residues. Deletions cut 4 bases from V and 2 bases from J, with 14 bases between. The CDR3 DNA is TGTGCCAGCAGCCCCCTAGTGGCAGACACAGATACGCAGTATTTT. It translates to CASSPLVADTDTQYF.

This chain uses TRBV5-1 with TRBJ2-5; D possibly corresponds to TRBD1 (6 bases). This CDR3 comprises 15 residues. Germline V gene sequence: CDR1 SGHRS, CDR2 YFSETQ. Between the trimmed V and J ends, which lost 3 bases and 2 bases, there was a span of 14 bases. The CDR3 region has the DNA TGCGCCAGCAGCTGGGGGACATCTGATCAAGAGACCCAGTACTTC. Protein: CASSWGTSDQETQYF.

About this clone: The junction differs from germline at one of its ends, possibly a read error. Here the CDR3 DNA reads TGTGCCAGCAGCTTTGGGGACAGGTCCTATGGCTACCCCTTC. This gives the protein CASSFGDRSYGYPF. V usage is TRBV5-6 and J usage is TRBJ1-2; 8 nucleotides match TRBD1. The germline gives CDR1 SGHDT, CDR2 YYEEEE. The CDR3 consists of 14 residues.

The V gene is TRBV29-1, the J gene TRBJ1-1; D call uncertain. In germline, CDR1 is SQVTM, CDR2 ANQGSEA. This CDR3 spans 13 amino acids. Trimming removed 5 bases from V and 6 bases from J, with 16 bases in between. This chain's CDR3 is CSVINGLVPEAFF. The CDR3 DNA sequence: TGCAGCGTTATCAATGGCTTGGTCCCTGAAGCTTTCTTT.

In its sample, this clone was seen once. The J gene is TRBJ1-5, the V gene TRBV19, with D perhaps TRBD1 (5 bases). CDR1 is LNHDA and CDR2 is SQIVND in the germline V gene (reference sequence). The ends were cut back, 2 bases at V and 5 bases at J, with 10 bases in the middle. The CDR3 is made up of 14 amino acids. This chain's CDR3 is CASSITGGDQPQHF. The CDR3 DNA reads as TGTGCCAGTAGTATAACGGGGGGGGATCAGCCCCAGCATTTT.